This T cell receptor beta chain was documented in a study of blood T cell repertoires in COVID-19. Study background: The United States, Italy and Spain supplied acute and convalescent COVID-19 samples. PBMCs, B-cell-depleted T cells, or T cells provided the cDNA or gDNA that made up the material.

Original processing notes: Amplifying reference gene primers gave estimates of nucleated cell counts. Sequencing was performed with immunoSEQ multiplex PCR; in TCRdb, only in-frame clones are kept and a portion is missing. V and J calls and clone size are those listed in that table; D and trimming were worked out from the DNA. Here the sample spans under 130,000 clones, about 90% being singletons. CDR3 length equals 17 residues. V lost 4 bases, J lost 0 bases, and 17 bases lay in between. Germline assignment: CDR1 MGHRA and CDR2 YSYEKL. The source is a woman aged 55 to 70 with acute or convalescent COVID-19. The rearrangement joins TRBV4-1 to TRBJ2-3; D possibly corresponds to TRBD2 (7 bases). The sequencing input was peripheral blood. DNA of the CDR3: TGCGCCAGCAGCCGGGATGGCGGGGGCCTAAGCACAGATACGCAGTATTTT. Its translation is CASSRDGGGLSTDTQYF.